A single sample is the source of the 6 T cell receptor beta chains below, sequenced in a study of blood T cell repertoires in COVID-19. Assay used: immunoSEQ multiplex PCR; TCRdb lists only in-frame clones, some missing. The table lists 320,000 or so clones, 88% of them singletons. Material for sequencing was PBMCs or T cells enriched from blood (not recorded which). The receptors come from a man younger than 40 who had recovered from COVID-19.

V is TRBV15 and J is TRBJ1-4; D is undetermined. Looked up from germline, CDR1 is LNHNV and CDR2 is YYDKDF (reference sequence). The CDR3 spans 15 residues. The V end was cut by 0 bases, the J end by 11 bases, with 16 bases between. The CDR3 region is CATSRDQVEAEKLFF. Here the CDR3 DNA reads TGTGCCACCAGCAGAGATCAGGTGGAAGCTGAGAAACTGTTTTTT.

The V call is TRBV5-1, the J call TRBJ1-2; a possible D gene is TRBD1 (6 bases). V was trimmed by 0 bases and J by 4 bases, leaving 13 bases between them. This CDR3 contains 15 residues. Per germline, CDR1 SGHRS and CDR2 YFSETQ. The CDR3 spells CASSLASRGFYGYTF. In DNA form, the CDR3 reads TGCGCCAGCAGCTTGGCCAGCAGGGGATTCTATGGCTACACCTTC. Full variable domain (rest looked up from reference TRBV5-1 and TRBJ1-2): KAGVTQTPRYLIKTRGQQVTLSCSPISGHRSVSWYQQTPGQGLQFLFEYFSETQRNKGNFPGRFSGRQFSNSRSEMNVSTLELGDSALYLCASSLASRGFYGYTFGSGTRLTVV.

The chain combines TRBV6-5 with TRBJ2-7, with TRBD2 matching over 7 bases. The CDR3 spans 15 residues. CDR1 is MNHEY, CDR2 SVGAGI, per germline. V was clipped by 6 bases and J by 0 bases; unmatched bases: 8. The DNA for the CDR3 is TGTGCCAGCAGATATCAGCGGGGTTACTCCTACGAGCAGTACTTC. This sequence encodes CASRYQRGYSYEQYF.

A word on this clone: The sample holds other DNA sequences that translate to the same CDR3. The chain recombines TRBV3-1 (or the pseudogene TRBV3-2) with TRBJ2-7; D uncertain. This CDR3 region has 11 residues. V gave up 1 base and J gave up 5 bases, with 3 bases separating them. The V gene's germline CDR1 is LGHDT and CDR2 YNNKEL (reference sequence). DNA of the CDR3: TGTGCCAGCAGCCAAGCTCACGAGCAGTACTTC. Protein sequence: CASSQAHEQYF.

The chain employs TRBV6-6 and TRBJ1-1; D perhaps matches TRBD1 (5 bases). Trimming pared 2 bases from V and 6 bases from J, leaving 16 bases between. CDR3 size: 15 residues. In germline, CDR1 is MNHNY, CDR2 SVGAGI (reference sequence). The DNA of the CDR3 is TGTGCCAGCAGTTACGGTCGGGCCAGGGAGGCTGAAGCTTTCTTT. This sequence encodes CASSYGRAREAEAFF.

This chain joins TRBV6-5 and TRBJ1-4; TRBD1 matches at 7 bases. The length of the CDR3 is 16 residues. V shed 0 bases, J shed 5 bases, and the junction held 6 bases outside the gene matches. Per the germline V gene, CDR1 is MNHEY and CDR2 is SVGAGI. Here the CDR3 reads CASSYSAGTVNEKLFF. The CDR3 bases are TGTGCCAGCAGTTACTCCGCCGGGACAGTCAATGAAAAACTGTTTTTT.